These T cell receptor beta chains were read from a single sample in a study of cytomegalovirus exposure and HLA in healthy donors. Libraries were prepared by immunoSEQ multiplex PCR; TCRdb keeps only in-frame clonotypes and omits some of them. The table lists some 80,000 clones, about 96% of them singletons. The specimen sequenced was PBMCs. These receptors originate from a young woman in good health and CMV-seronegative. CDR3s include the opening cysteine and the closing phenylalanine or tryptophan. D genes are given only for firm matches. Size values are once, few and many counts, or a class for expanded clones, and some rows have none.

V	size	D	J	DNA	CDR3
TRBV9	-	-	TRBJ1-1	TGTGCCAGTTTCGGAGGTGGGAAAGCTTTCTTT	CASFGGGKAFF
TRBV28	-	TRBD1	TRBJ1-4	TGTGCCAGCAGTTTTGGGACAGGGGGTTCAACTAATGAAAAACTGTTTTTT	CASSFGTGGSTNEKLFF
TRBV9	-	TRBD2	TRBJ2-7	TGTGCCAGCAGCCCCACTGGGGGACTAGCGGCCTACGAGCAGTACTTC	CASSPTGGLAAYEQYF
TRBV30	-	-	TRBJ2-3	TGTGCCTGGACCACTAGCACAGATACGCAGTATTTT	CAWTTSTDTQYF
TRBV6-5	-	TRBD1	TRBJ2-2	TGTGCCAGCAGGACTTGGGGGACAGACACCGGGGAGCTGTTTTTT	CASRTWGTDTGELFF
TRBV5-5	-	-	TRBJ1-1	TGTGCCAGCAGCTTGGGCCCCAGGTCAACTAGGACTGAAGCTTTCTTT	CASSLGPRSTRTEAFF
TRBV7-2	-	-	TRBJ1-1	TGTGCCAGCAGGGGCAGGGTGAACACTGAAGCTTTCTTT	CASRGRVNTEAFF
TRBV2	once	TRBD1	TRBJ2-3	TGTGCCAGCATAGAGGGGGCGGTCACAGATACGCAGTATTTT	CASIEGAVTDTQYF
TRBV28	once	-	TRBJ2-7	TGTGCCAGCAGTTACAAGGGGTTTACCTACGAGCAGTACTTC	CASSYKGFTYEQYF
TRBV7-8	-	TRBD2	TRBJ2-1	TGTGCCAGCAGCTTATACGGGACTAGTGTGTTGGGTTCCTACAATGAGCAGTTCTTC	CASSLYGTSVLGSYNEQFF
TRBV7-6	-	TRBD2	TRBJ2-5	TGTGCCAGCAGCTTATTCAAGGATCTAGCGGGAGACTCGGCCCAAGAGACCCAGTACTTC	CASSLFKDLAGDSAQETQYF
TRBV2	-	-	TRBJ1-5	TGTGCCAGCTCAAATCAGCCCCAGCATTTT	CASSNQPQHF
TRBV7-2	-	-	TRBJ2-1	TGTGCCAGCAGCTTAGGGACGGGAGAGCAGTTCTTC	CASSLGTGEQFF
TRBV28	-	-	TRBJ2-1	TGTGCCAGCACAAAGGTCCCTGGGACTCCCTGGGGGTTCGGTGAGCAGTTCTTC	CASTKVPGTPWGFGEQFF
TRBV27	-	TRBD2	TRBJ2-3	TGTGCCAGCAGTTATAGCGGGAGGGCCTATTATACGCAGTATTTT	CASSYSGRAYYTQYF
TRBV29-1	-	-	TRBJ2-7	TGCAGCGTTGGTCATCCGGACAGCTCCTACGAGCAGTACTTC	CSVGHPDSSYEQYF
TRBV27	-	TRBD1	TRBJ1-5	TGTGCCAGCAGTCCGGGACAGATAAATCAGCCCCAGCATTTT	CASSPGQINQPQHF
TRBV5-1	-	TRBD2	TRBJ2-1	TGCGCCAGCAGCCTTGGCGGACTAGCGGGAGTATATGAGCAGTTCTTC	CASSLGGLAGVYEQFF
TRBV23-1	once	-	TRBJ2-4	TGCGCCAGCAGTCAACCGGACAAGATAGCCAAAAACATTCAGTACTTC	CASSQPDKIAKNIQYF